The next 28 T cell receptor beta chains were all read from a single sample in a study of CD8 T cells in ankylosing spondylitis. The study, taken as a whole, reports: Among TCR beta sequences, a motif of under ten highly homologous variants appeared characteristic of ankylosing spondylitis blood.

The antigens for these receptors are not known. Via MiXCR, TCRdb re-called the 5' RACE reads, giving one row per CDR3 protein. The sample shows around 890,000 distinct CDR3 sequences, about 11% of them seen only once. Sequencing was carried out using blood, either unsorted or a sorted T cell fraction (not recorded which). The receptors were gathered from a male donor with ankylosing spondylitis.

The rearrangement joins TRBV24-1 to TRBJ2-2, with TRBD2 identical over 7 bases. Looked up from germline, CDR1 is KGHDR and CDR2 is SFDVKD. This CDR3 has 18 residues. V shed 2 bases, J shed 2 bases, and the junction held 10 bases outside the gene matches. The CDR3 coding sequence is TGTGCCACCAGTGATTCCTTCCTCAGCGGGATCAACACCGGGGAGCTGTTTTTT. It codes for CATSDSFLSGINTGELFF.

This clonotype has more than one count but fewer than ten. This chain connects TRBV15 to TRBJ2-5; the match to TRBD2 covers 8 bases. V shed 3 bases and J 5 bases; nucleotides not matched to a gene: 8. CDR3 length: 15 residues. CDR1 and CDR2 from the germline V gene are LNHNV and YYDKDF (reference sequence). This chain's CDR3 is CATSRATSVTETQYF. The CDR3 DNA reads TGTGCCACCAGCAGGGCGACTAGCGTTACGGAGACCCAGTACTTC.

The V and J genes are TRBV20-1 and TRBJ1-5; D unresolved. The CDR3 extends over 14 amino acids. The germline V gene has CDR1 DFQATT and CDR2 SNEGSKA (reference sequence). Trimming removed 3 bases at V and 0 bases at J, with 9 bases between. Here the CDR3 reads CSASWGISNQPQHF. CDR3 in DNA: TGCAGTGCTAGCTGGGGAATTAGCAATCAGCCCCAGCATTTT.

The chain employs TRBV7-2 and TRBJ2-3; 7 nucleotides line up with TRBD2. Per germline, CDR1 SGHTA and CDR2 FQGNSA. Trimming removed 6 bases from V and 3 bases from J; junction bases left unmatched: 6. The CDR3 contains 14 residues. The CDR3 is CASRWDYGTDTQYF. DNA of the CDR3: TGTGCCAGCAGGTGGGACTATGGGACAGATACGCAGTATTTT.

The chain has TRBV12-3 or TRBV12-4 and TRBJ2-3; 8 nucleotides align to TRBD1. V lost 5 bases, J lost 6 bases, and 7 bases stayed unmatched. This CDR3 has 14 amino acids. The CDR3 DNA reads TGTGCCAGCAGTCCCAGGGGGCTTGAGGATACGCAGTATTTT. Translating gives CASSPRGLEDTQYF.

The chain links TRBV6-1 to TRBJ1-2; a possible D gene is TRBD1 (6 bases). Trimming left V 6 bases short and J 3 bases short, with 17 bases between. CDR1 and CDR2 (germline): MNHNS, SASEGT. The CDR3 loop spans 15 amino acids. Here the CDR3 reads CASRLGGSADYGYTF. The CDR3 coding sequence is TGTGCCAGCAGGCTAGGGGGTTCCGCCGACTATGGCTACACCTTC.

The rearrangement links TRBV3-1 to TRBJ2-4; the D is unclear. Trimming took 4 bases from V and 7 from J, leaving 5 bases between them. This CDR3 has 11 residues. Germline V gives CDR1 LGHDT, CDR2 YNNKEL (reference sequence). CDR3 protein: CASSLRNIQYF. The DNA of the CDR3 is TGTGCCAGCAGCCTACGGAACATTCAGTACTTC.

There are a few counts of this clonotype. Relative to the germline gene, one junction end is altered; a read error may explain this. The DNA for the CDR3 is TGTGCCAGCAGTTACTCGTGGACTAGCATCCTCTTC. It translates to CASSYSWTSILF. The chain joins TRBV6-2 or TRBV6-3 to TRBJ2-1; 8 bases agree with TRBD2. This CDR3 is 12 amino acids long. Germline CDR1 and CDR2: MNHEY and SVGEGT.

CDR3 bases: TGTGCCAGCTCACCACCGGGACAGGGACCCACCGGGGAGCTGTTTTTT. It yields the protein CASSPPGQGPTGELFF. The chain joins TRBV18 to TRBJ2-2; 9 bases align to TRBD1. Germline V gene lookup returns CDR1 KGHSH and CDR2 LQKENI. This CDR3 region has 16 residues. Trimming cost V 0 bases and J 4 bases; bases outside gene matches: 3.

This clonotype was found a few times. CDR3 loop: CASSRWTGVVEPQHF. The CDR3 DNA follows: TGTGCCAGCAGCCGGTGGACAGGGGTGGTGGAACCCCAGCATTTT. The chain joins TRBV6-1 to TRBJ1-5; 9 bases align to TRBD1. This CDR3 contains 15 residues. V gave up 6 bases and J gave up 10 bases; unmatched junction bases: 13. Germline CDR1 MNHNS, CDR2 SASEGT.

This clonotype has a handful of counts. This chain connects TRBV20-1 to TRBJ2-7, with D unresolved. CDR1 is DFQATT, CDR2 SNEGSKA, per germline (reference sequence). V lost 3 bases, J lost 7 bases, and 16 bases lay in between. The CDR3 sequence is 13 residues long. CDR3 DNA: TGCAGTGCTAGTCGGAGCACAGTTAATGAGCAGTACTTC. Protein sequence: CSASRSTVNEQYF.

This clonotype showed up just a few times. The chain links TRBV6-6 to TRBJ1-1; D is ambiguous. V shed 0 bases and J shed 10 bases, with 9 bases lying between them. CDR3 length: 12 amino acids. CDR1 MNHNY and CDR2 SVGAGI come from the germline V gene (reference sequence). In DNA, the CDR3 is TGTGCCAGCAGTTACTCCGGGATGGTAGCTTTCTTT. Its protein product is CASSYSGMVAFF.

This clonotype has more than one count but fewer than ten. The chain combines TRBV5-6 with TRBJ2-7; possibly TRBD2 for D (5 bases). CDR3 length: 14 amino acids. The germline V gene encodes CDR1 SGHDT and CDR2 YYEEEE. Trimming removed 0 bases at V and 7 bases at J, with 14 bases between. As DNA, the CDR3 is TGTGCCAGCAGCTTGGTTATCGGGGTTTGGGAGCAGTACTTC. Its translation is CASSLVIGVWEQYF.

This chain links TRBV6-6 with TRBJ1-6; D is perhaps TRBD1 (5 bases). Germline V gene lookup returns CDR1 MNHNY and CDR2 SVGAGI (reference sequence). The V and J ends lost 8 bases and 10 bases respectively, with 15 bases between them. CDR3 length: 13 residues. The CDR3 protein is CASGWGEGSPLHF. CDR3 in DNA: TGTGCCAGCGGGTGGGGGGAAGGCTCACCCCTCCACTTT.

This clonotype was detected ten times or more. CDR3 bases: TGCGCCAGCAGCCAAGATGGTCACCGGGACAGGGGAGAGACCCAGTACTTC. Translated, it gives CASSQDGHRDRGETQYF. The rearrangement links TRBV4-3 to TRBJ2-5; 10 bases fit TRBD1. The CDR3 consists of 17 residues. Germline V gene lookup returns CDR1 LGHNA and CDR2 YSLEER. Trimming at V came to 0 bases and at J to 4 bases, leaving 8 bases not matched to a gene.

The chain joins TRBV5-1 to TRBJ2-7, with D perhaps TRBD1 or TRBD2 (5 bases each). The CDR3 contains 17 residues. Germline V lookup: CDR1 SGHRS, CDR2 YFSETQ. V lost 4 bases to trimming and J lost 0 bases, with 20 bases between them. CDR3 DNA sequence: TGCGCCAGCAGCCACGACCCGGGGCGGCGGACCTCCTACGAGCAGTACTTC. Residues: CASSHDPGRRTSYEQYF.

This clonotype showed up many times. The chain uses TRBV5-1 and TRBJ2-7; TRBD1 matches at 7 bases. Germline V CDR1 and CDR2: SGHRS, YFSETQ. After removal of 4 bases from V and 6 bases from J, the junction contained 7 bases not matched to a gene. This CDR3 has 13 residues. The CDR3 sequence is CASSAGQESEQYF. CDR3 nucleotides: TGCGCCAGCAGCGCTGGACAGGAAAGCGAGCAGTACTTC.

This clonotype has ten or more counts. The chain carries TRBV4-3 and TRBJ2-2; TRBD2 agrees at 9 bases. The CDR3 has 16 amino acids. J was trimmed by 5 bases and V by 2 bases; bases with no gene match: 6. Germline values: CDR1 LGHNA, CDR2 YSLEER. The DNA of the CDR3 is TGCGCCAGCAGCCAAACCAGGCTAGCGGGGACCGGGGAGCTGTTTTTT. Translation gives CASSQTRLAGTGELFF.

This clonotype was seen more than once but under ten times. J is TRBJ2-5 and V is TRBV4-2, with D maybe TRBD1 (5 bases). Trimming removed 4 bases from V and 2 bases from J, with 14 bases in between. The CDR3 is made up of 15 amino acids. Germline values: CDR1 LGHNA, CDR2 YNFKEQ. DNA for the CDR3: TGTGCCAGCAGCCGAGAACAGGCCACACAAGAGACCCAGTACTTC. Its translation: CASSREQATQETQYF.

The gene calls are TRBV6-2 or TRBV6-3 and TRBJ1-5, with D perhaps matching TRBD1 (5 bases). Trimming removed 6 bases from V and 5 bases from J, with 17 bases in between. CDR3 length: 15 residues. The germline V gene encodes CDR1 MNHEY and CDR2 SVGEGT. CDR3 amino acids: CASRPSRVLDQPQHF. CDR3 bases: TGTGCCAGCAGACCGAGCAGGGTTCTAGATCAGCCCCAGCATTTT.

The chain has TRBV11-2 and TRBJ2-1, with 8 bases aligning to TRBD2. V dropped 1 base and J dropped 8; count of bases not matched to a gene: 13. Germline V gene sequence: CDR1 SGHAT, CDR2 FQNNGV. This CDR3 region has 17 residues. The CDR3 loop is CASSLVIGTSVGDEQFF. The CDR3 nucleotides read TGTGCCAGCAGCTTAGTGATTGGGACTAGTGTTGGCGATGAGCAGTTCTTC. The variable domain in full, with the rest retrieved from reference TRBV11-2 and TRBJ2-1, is EAGVAQSPRYKIIEKRQSVAFWCNPISGHATLYWYQQILGQGPKLLIQFQNNGVVDDSQLPKDRFSAERLKGVDSTLKIQPAKLEDSAVYLCASSLVIGTSVGDEQFFGPGTRLTVL.

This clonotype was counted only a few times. The CDR3 sequence: CASTQGGRPQETQYF. CDR3 in DNA: TGTGCCAGCACCCAGGGGGGGAGGCCCCAAGAGACCCAGTACTTC. This sequence joins TRBV6-1 and TRBJ2-5; perhaps D is TRBD1 or TRBD2 (7 bases each). Trimming took 7 bases from V and 1 from J, leaving 16 bases between them. Germline CDR1 MNHNS, CDR2 SASEGT. The CDR3 extends over 15 amino acids.

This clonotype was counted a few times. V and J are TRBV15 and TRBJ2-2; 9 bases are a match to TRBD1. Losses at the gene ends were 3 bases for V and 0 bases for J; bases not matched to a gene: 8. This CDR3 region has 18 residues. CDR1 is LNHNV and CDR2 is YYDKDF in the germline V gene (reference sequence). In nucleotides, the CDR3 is TGTGCCACCAGCAGGGGGGACAGGGTCTCCTCGAACACCGGGGAGCTGTTTTTT. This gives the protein CATSRGDRVSSNTGELFF.

The CDR3 DNA sequence: TGCGCCAGCAGCCAAGATTTTACAGGAGGGGAGACCCAGTACTTC. Protein sequence: CASSQDFTGGETQYF. The rearrangement joins TRBV4-3 to TRBJ2-5; D is possibly TRBD2 (6 bases). Trimming shortened V by 0 bases and J by 5 bases, and 13 bases separated the two germline ends. Germline CDR1 is LGHNA and CDR2 is YSLEER. This CDR3 contains 15 residues.

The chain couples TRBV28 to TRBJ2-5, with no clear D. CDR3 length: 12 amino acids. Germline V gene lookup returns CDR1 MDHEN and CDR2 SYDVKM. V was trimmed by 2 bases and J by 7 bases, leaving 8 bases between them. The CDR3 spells CASSLGFRTQYF. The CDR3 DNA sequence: TGTGCCAGCAGTTTAGGGTTCAGGACCCAGTACTTC.

CDR3 region: CSAIADLNTEAFF. CDR3 in DNA: TGCAGTGCTATTGCCGACCTGAACACTGAAGCTTTCTTT. This sequence joins TRBV20-1 and TRBJ1-1; D ambiguous. V was cut by 4 bases and J by 0 bases, with 9 bases left in between. The germline V gene encodes CDR1 DFQATT and CDR2 SNEGSKA (reference sequence). The CDR3 length is 13 residues.

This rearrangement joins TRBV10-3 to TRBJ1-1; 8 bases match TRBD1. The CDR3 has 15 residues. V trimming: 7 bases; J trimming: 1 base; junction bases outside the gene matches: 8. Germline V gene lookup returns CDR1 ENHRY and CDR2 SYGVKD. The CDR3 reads CAITPSGTGNTEAFF. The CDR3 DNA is TGTGCCATCACCCCGAGTGGGACAGGGAACACTGAAGCTTTCTTT.

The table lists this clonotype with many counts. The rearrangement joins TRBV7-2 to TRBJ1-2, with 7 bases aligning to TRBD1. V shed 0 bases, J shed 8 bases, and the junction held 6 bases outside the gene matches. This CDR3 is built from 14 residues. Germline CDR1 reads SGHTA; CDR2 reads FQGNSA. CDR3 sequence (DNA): TGTGCCAGCAGCTTAGCGACAGGGACGGGAGGCTACACCTTC. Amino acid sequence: CASSLATGTGGYTF. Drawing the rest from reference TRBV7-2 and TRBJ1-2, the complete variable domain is GAGVSQSPSNKVTEKGKDVELRCDPISGHTALYWYRQSLGQGLEFLIYFQGNSAPDKSGLPSDRFSAERTGGSVSTLTIQRTQQEDSAVYLCASSLATGTGGYTFGSGTRLTVV.